The T cell receptor (beta chain) under discussion was sequenced for a study of blood T cell repertoires in COVID-19. Study summary: Whether acute or convalescent, the COVID-19 samples came from the United States, Italy and Spain. PBMCs, B-cell-depleted T cells, or T cells provided the cDNA or gDNA that made up the material.

Authors' data handling: Counts of nucleated cells, estimated from reference gene primer amplification, were obtained. Method: immunoSEQ multiplex PCR; TCRdb's copy keeps in-frame clones and lacks some. The DNA gave D and trimming, while V, J and clone size come from that table. The sample consists of about 54,000 clones, roughly 84% of them appearing once. Germline CDR1 reads KGHSH; CDR2 reads LQKENI. V shed 0 bases and J 4 bases; nucleotides not matched to a gene: 7. CDR3 length: 16 amino acids. The sample was peripheral blood. V is TRBV18 and J is TRBJ1-1, with 8 positions matching TRBD1. The receptor was derived from a man aged 45-65 years with active COVID-19. The CDR3 region has the DNA TGTGCCAGCTCACCACCCCGGGACAGGCTGAGCACTGAAGCTTTCTTT. It yields the protein CASSPPRDRLSTEAFF.